Below are 5 T cell receptor beta chains sequenced from a single sample in a study of T cells in Graves' hyperthyroidism and ophthalmopathy. RNA transcripts provided the source from which TCR beta CDR3 regions were amplified. Primed by the HTBI set, a first-round RT-PCR was run on the TCR CDR3. TCRdb reanalysed the multiplex PCR reads using MiXCR and keeps one entry per CDR3 protein. The sample yields approximately 480,000 distinct CDR3 sequences, less than 25% seen once. The sample was blood. These receptors originate from a man aged 18 to 29 with Graves' hyperthyroidism.

This chain connects TRBV10-3 to TRBJ1-2, with D hard to call. The CDR3 is 14 residues long. Germline loops: CDR1 ENHRY, CDR2 SYGVKD. The germline V and J ends were trimmed by 2 bases and 6 bases, with 13 bases remaining between them. CDR3 sequence (DNA): TGTGCCATCAGTGAGGCGGGCTTAGCGGATGGCTACACCTTC. Translated, it gives CAISEAGLADGYTF.

This clonotype was detected only a few times. The chain couples TRBV6-2 or TRBV6-3 to TRBJ2-4; a weak D match, TRBD2 (5 bases). V lost 5 bases and J lost 0, with 11 bases in between. Germline V CDR1 and CDR2: MNHEY, SVGEGT. This CDR3 contains 15 residues. The CDR3 is CASSGQRLAKNIQYF. DNA for the CDR3: TGTGCCAGCAGTGGGCAGCGGTTAGCCAAAAACATTCAGTACTTC.

This clonotype occurred a few times. A read error is possible here, since a much larger clone lies one base away. The chain joins TRBV6-9 to TRBJ2-7, with a possible D match to TRBD2 (5 bases). Germline CDR1 reads MNHGY; CDR2 reads SVAAGI. The CDR3 has 11 residues. CDR3 nucleotide sequence: TGCGCCAGCCGGGCCGACTACGAGCAGGACTTC. Protein product: CASRADYEQDF.

This clonotype was recorded many times. The J gene is TRBJ2-2, the V gene TRBV20-1; TRBD1 aligns across 9 bases. Trimming at V came to 2 bases and at J to 3 bases, leaving 7 bases not matched to a gene. The CDR3 length is 16 residues. Germline CDR1 DFQATT, CDR2 SNEGSKA (reference sequence). CDR3 in DNA: TGCAGTGCTAGAAACCCCGACAGGGGGGACACCGGGGAGCTGTTTTTT. Encoded protein: CSARNPDRGDTGELFF.

There are many counts of this clonotype. This chain connects TRBV6-1 to TRBJ2-2; perhaps TRBD2 as D (5 bases). The CDR3 is 13 residues long. Trimming shortened V by 10 bases and J by 6 bases, and 15 bases separated the two germline ends. The germline V gene has CDR1 MNHNS and CDR2 SASEGT. In DNA form, the CDR3 reads TGTGCCACCCGAGAGGGTCGGGCCGGGGAGCTGTTTTTT. It translates to CATREGRAGELFF.